The entry below gives a single T cell receptor beta chain sequence along with its context. This clone came up once. No cognate antigen has been identified for it. No base quality values were provided; no much bigger clone lies one nucleotide off. The CDR3 regions of human TCRbeta chains were analyzed by immunosequencing. The authors processed their data as follows. TCRs in the repertoires were compared against a reference library of SARS-CoV-2-specific TCRs that had been generated with the MIRA antigen-specificity platform. Breadth meant the fraction of unique TCRs that were SARS-CoV-2-associated, whereas depth meant the fraction of total T cells that were SARS-CoV-2-associated. Using the MIRA data, each spike-specific TCR was mapped to the spike region that the TCR reacts to and placed in a CD4 or CD8 class. Log10-transformed breadth and depth values were compared by one-way ANOVA with Sidak's multiple comparisons tests. Here the immuneACCESS table is served through TCRdb, limited to in-frame sequences with V and J called. Missing clones are a known gap in these copies; in checked studies unresolved V genes cover under half, and the rest lacks a known reason. V, J and clone size were drawn from that table, and D and trimming were deduced from the DNA. The sample records about 92,000 clones, just over 90% of which are singletons. The top ten constitute over 20% of the sample.

This specimen comes from a study of T cell responses to AZD1222 COVID-19 vaccine (dated by TCRdb to the early 2020s). For context, the study as a whole: AZD1222 recipients with second doses at about 4 weeks or about 12 weeks were pooled, because spike-specific TCR depth and breadth did not differ between schedules. A total of around 240 trial participants underwent TCR sequencing, of whom under 220 had received two doses of AZD1222 and around 26 had received two doses of the MenACWY control vaccine. Trial participants were enrolled by age into 18-55, 56-69 and 70-plus year subgroups, with 148, 28 and 57 TCR-sequenced participants respectively.

Per the germline V gene, SGHVS is the CDR1 and FNYEAQ is the CDR2. The CDR3 spans 16 residues, from the cysteine through the phenylalanine. Only the CDR3 region is kept as DNA, spanning 48 bases read in frame from base 1. Trimming removed 3 bases from V and 7 bases from J, leaving 18 bases between the germline ends. Per the publication, the time point label means: baseline before first vaccination. The vaccinee samples were drawn from two UK trials, COV001 and COV002, one of which was a single-blind randomized controlled phase 2/3 trial testing AZD1222 (ChAdOx1 nCoV-19) in healthy adults. For TCRbeta chain sequencing, PBMC samples were collected from trial participants at day 0 and at day 28 after the second dose. Beyond this particular receptor, the publication reports: The whole spike protein was spanned by vaccine-associated CD4 TCRs, and dominant responses were seen in regions 160-218 and 743-854. Most participants were white British and females outnumbered males, and the authors suggested that clonal diversity may have been underestimated. Conclusions about previously exposed vaccinees are limited because only six or seven AZD1222 recipients were SARS-CoV-2 seropositive at baseline. After two AZD1222 doses, spike-specific TCR breadth and depth were significantly higher than at day 0 and than in MenACWY recipients. In the small 56-69-year group, the increase in depth fell short of significance, most likely because of low power. Nearly half of unique spike-specific TCRs reportedly recognized epitopes outside regions mutated in the B.1.351 and B.1.1.7 variants. No day 14 peak-response samples were available, so repertoires were characterized only after the peak T cell response.

In this chain, TRBV7-6 is recombined with TRBJ2-2; D gene: possibly TRBD2, on 7 matching bases. The TCR was taken from an adult in good health. The sequenced sample was peripheral blood, obtained on day 0 of AZD1222 vaccination. The CDR3 protein is CASSFRGAFPGGELFF. At the DNA level, the sequence is TGTGCCAGCAGCTTCCGGGGGGCCTTTCCCGGCGGGGAGCTGTTTTTT.